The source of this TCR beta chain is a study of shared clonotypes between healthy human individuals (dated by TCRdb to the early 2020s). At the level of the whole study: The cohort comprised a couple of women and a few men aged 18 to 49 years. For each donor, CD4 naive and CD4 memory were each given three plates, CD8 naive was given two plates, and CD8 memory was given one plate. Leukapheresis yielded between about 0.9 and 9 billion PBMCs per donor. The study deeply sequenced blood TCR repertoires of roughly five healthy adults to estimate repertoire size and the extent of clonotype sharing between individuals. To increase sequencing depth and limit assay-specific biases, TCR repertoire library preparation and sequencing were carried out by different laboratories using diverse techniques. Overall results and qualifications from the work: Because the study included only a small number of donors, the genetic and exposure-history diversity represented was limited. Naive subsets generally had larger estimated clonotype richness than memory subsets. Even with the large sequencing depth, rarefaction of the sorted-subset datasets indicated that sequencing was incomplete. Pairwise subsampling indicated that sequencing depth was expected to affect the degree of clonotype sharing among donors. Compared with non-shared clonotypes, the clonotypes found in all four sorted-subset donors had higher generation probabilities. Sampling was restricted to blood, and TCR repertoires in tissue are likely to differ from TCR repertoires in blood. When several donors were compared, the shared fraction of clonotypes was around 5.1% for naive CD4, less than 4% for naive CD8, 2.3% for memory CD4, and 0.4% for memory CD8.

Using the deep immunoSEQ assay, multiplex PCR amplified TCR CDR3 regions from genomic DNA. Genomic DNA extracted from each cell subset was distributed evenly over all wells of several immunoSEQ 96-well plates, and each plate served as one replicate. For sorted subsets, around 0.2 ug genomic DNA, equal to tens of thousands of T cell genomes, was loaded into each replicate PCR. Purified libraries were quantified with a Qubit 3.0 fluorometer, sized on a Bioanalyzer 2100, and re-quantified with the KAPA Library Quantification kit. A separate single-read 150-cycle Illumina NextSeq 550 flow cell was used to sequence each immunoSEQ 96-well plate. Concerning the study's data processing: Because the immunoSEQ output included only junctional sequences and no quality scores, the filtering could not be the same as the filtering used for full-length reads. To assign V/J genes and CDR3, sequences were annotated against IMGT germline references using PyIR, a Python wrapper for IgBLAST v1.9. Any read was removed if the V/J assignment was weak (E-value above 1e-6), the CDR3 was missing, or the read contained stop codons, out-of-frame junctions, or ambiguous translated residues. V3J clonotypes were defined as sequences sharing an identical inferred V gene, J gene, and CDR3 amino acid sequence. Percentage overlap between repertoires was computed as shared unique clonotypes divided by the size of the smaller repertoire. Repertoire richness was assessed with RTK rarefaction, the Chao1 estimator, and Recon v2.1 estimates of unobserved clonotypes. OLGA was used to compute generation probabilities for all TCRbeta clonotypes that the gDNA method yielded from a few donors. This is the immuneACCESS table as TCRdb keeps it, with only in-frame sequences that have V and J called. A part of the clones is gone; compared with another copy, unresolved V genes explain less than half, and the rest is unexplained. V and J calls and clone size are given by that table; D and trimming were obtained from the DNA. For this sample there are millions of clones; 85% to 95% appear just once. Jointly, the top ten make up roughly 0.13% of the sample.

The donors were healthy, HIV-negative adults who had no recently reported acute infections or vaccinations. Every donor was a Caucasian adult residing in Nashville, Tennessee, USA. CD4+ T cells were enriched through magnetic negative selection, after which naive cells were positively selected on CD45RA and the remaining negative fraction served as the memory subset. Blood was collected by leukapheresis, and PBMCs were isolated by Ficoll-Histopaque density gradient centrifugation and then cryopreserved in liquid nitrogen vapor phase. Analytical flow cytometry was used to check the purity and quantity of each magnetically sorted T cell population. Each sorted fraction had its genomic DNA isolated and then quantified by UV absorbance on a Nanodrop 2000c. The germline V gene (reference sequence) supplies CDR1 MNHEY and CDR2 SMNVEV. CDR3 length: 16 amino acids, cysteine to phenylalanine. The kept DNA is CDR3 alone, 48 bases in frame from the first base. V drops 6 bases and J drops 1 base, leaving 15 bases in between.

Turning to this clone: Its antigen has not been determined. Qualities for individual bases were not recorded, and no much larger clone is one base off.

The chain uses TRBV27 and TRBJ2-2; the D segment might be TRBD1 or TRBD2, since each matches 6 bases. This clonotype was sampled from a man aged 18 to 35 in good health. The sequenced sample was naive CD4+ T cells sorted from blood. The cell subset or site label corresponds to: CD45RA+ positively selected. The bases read TGTGCCAGCAGCTCCCGGAGGGACAAGAACACCGGGGAGCTGTTTTTT. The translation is CASSSRRDKNTGELFF.